A selection of T cell receptor beta chains follows, all from one sample in a study of blood T cell repertoires in COVID-19. Using immunoSEQ multiplex PCR, the repertoire was profiled, and TCRdb retains in-frame clones only, with some absent. The sample records 40,000 to 55,000 clones, approximately 77% being singletons. Material: peripheral blood. These receptors all come from a woman aged 70 to 79 with acute or convalescent COVID-19. Each CDR3 is given with its conserved first and last residue. The D gene is left open where the match is weak. Size is stated for part of the rows, as once, few or many counts, or as a class when the clone is expanded.

TRBJ2-3,TRBV14,-,-,CASKWTNTDTQYF,TGTGCCAGCAAGTGGACTAACACAGATACGCAGTATTTT
TRBJ2-4,TRBV7-8,TRBD2,-,CASSLREGSGSKNIQYF,TGTGCCAGCAGCTTGAGGGAGGGGAGTGGGTCCAAAAACATTCAGTACTTC
TRBJ1-1,TRBV18,-,-,CASSLDGLNTEAFF,TGTGCCAGCTCACTTGACGGGTTGAACACTGAAGCTTTCTTT
TRBJ2-2,TRBV25-1,-,-,CASSGLANTGELFF,TGTGCCAGCAGTGGACTAGCGAACACCGGGGAGCTGTTTTTT
TRBJ1-5,TRBV18,-,-,CASSPSEIAGAQHF,TGTGCCAGCTCACCATCGGAGATCGCGGGAGCCCAGCATTTT
TRBJ2-7,TRBV5-4,TRBD2,-,CASSLRRGFYEQYF,TGTGCCAGCAGCTTGAGGCGGGGGTTCTACGAGCAGTACTTC
TRBJ2-7,TRBV3-1/TRBV3-2,TRBD1,few,CASSGTGAQFYEQYF,TGTGCCAGCAGCGGGACAGGGGCGCAGTTCTACGAGCAGTACTTC
TRBJ2-3,TRBV5-4,-,-,CASSFSGTDTQYF,TGTGCCAGCAGCTTCAGTGGCACAGATACGCAGTATTTT
TRBJ2-1,TRBV4-1,-,-,CASSQAWRVGNEQFF,TGCGCCAGCAGCCAAGCGTGGAGGGTGGGCAATGAGCAGTTCTTC
TRBJ2-1,TRBV6-4,TRBD2,-,CASSDSERGTYNEQFF,TGTGCCAGCAGTGACTCTGAGCGGGGAACCTACAATGAGCAGTTCTTC
TRBJ2-1,TRBV19,-,-,CASSILGQVVDNEQFF,TGTGCCAGTAGTATCCTTGGGCAGGTGGTTGACAATGAGCAGTTCTTC
TRBJ2-7,TRBV27,-,-,CASSLIPRGEAHEQYF,TGTGCCAGCAGTTTAATCCCCAGGGGGGAGGCGCACGAGCAGTACTTC
TRBJ1-2,TRBV5-5,TRBD1,-,CASSLNGQAYSYGYTF,TGTGCCAGCAGCTTAAATGGACAGGCCTACTCCTATGGCTACACCTTC
TRBJ1-6,TRBV6-4,-,-,CASSDSRRANSPLHF,TGTGCCAGCAGTGACTCGCGCAGGGCTAATTCACCCCTCCACTTT
TRBJ1-2,TRBV6-5,-,-,CASNLGGRGYTF,TGTGCCAGCAACTTGGGGGGGAGAGGCTACACCTTC
TRBJ2-2,TRBV5-1,TRBD1,-,CASSPTGGATGELFF,TGCGCCAGCAGCCCTACAGGGGGCGCAACCGGGGAGCTGTTTTTT
TRBJ2-7,TRBV19,TRBD2,once,CASSARLAGGANEQYF,TGTGCCAGTAGTGCGAGACTAGCGGGAGGCGCTAACGAGCAGTACTTC
TRBJ1-4,TRBV28,-,-,CASRLRTADEKLFF,TGTGCCAGCAGGCTACGGACAGCCGATGAAAAACTGTTTTTT
TRBJ2-1,TRBV2,TRBD2,-,CACHLAGGYNEQFF,TGTGCCTGCCATCTAGCGGGAGGCTACAATGAGCAGTTCTTC
TRBJ2-2,TRBV11-2,TRBD2,-,CASRQRDGRAGELFF,TGTGCCAGCAGGCAAAGGGACGGGAGGGCCGGGGAGCTGTTTTTT
TRBJ2-7,TRBV2,-,few,CASSSREGGPREQYF,TGTGCCAGCAGTTCTCGAGAAGGAGGTCCACGGGAGCAGTACTTC
TRBJ2-1,TRBV28,TRBD2,-,CASSSRLAGGHEQFF,TGTGCCAGCAGTTCCAGACTAGCGGGAGGGCATGAGCAGTTCTTC
TRBJ2-1,TRBV9,TRBD1,-,CASSASGTVGNEQFF,TGTGCCAGCAGCGCTTCCGGGACAGTTGGGAATGAGCAGTTCTTC
TRBJ1-2,TRBV24-1,-,-,CATSVGVGYGYTF,TGTGCCACCAGTGTAGGGGTGGGCTATGGCTACACCTTC
TRBJ1-2,TRBV5-4,TRBD1,once,CASSLPGQGEGYTF,TGTGCCAGCAGCTTACCGGGACAGGGCGAGGGCTACACCTTC
TRBJ2-1,TRBV24-1,TRBD2,-,CATSDLLAGPANEQFF,TGTGCCACCAGTGATCTACTAGCGGGACCGGCCAATGAGCAGTTCTTC
TRBJ1-1,TRBV18,-,-,CASSRSGVNTEAFF,TGTGCCAGCTCGCGATCAGGGGTGAACACTGAAGCTTTCTTT
TRBJ2-7,TRBV5-1,TRBD1,few,CASSRGQGATEQYF,TGCGCCAGCAGCAGGGGACAGGGGGCGACGGAGCAGTACTTC